Listed here are 24 T cell receptor beta chains from one sample, sequenced in a study of T cells in women clearing cervical HPV infection. Method: immunoSEQ multiplex PCR; TCRdb's copy keeps in-frame clones and lacks some. In all, the sample yields tens of thousands of clones. The sequenced sample was blood buffy coat. The origin of the receptors is a woman aged 18-70 years with a cervical HPV16 infection that either progressed to CIN3+ or cleared (not recorded which).

With regard to this clone: The CDR3 goes on 3 residues after the read ends, and that part is filled in from the germline J gene. The chain links TRBV5-1 to TRBJ1-4; 10 bases line up with TRBD1. This CDR3 has 16 residues. V shed 4 bases and J 8 bases; nucleotides not matched to a gene: 11. CDR1 is SGHRS and CDR2 is YFSETQ in the germline V gene. The CDR3: CASSQAGTGETEKLFF. The part of the CDR3 DNA that was read is TGCGCCAGCAGCCAGGCCGGGACAGGGGAGACGGAAAAA.

A word on this clone: The observed sequence ends 3 residues before the CDR3 terminus, with the missing tail filled in from the germline J gene. The V gene is TRBV7-2, the J gene TRBJ2-5; maybe TRBD2 (6 bases). CDR3 length: 14 residues. Looked up from germline, CDR1 is SGHTA and CDR2 is FQGNSA. Trimming took 5 bases from V and 5 from J, leaving 15 bases between them. The DNA read from the CDR3 is TGTGCCAGCAGCCCGAGACTAGGTGGGGAGACC. This gives the protein CASSPRLGGET. The entire CDR3 protein is CASSPRLGGETQYF.

Details on this clone: The read ends 3 residues before the CDR3 terminus; that terminus is restored from the germline J gene. This chain connects TRBV5-6 to TRBJ1-1, with 7 bases matching TRBD1. Germline V CDR1 and CDR2: SGHDT, YYEEEE. This CDR3 comprises 12 residues. Here the CDR3 reads CASMNPGQEAFF. The sequenced part of the CDR3 DNA is TGTGCCAGCATGAACCCGGGACAGGAA.

Worth noting for this clone: The read stops 3 residues short of the end of the CDR3; the missing end is completed from the germline J gene. This chain links TRBV19 with TRBJ1-2, with D possibly matching TRBD1 (5 bases). The CDR3 is 15 amino acids. Looked up from germline, CDR1 is LNHDA and CDR2 is SQIVND (reference sequence). Trimming stripped 7 bases from V and 0 bases from J, with 15 bases between. CDR3 bases read: TGTGCCAGTACTCTCCGGGCGGGGGCTAACTATGGC. It codes for CASTLRAGANYG. The full CDR3 is CASTLRAGANYGYTF.

To note about this clone: The CDR3 end is not reached by the read, which stops 3 residues before it; the germline J gene fills it in. The chain is built from TRBV7-7 and TRBJ2-2, with TRBD2 as a possible D gene (6 bases). Germline V gene lookup returns CDR1 SSHAT and CDR2 FNYEAQ (reference sequence). V was cut by 5 bases and J by 5 bases, with 15 bases left in between. The CDR3 loop spans 15 amino acids. CDR3 residues: CASSQSIAATGELFF. CDR3 bases read: TGTGCCAGCAGCCAGTCGATAGCGGCTACCGGGGAG.

As concerns this clone: The read halts 3 residues ahead of the CDR3 end, with the missing end drawn from the germline J gene. The rearrangement uses TRBV19 and TRBJ1-6, with 7 nucleotides matching TRBD1. Germline V gene data show CDR1 as LNHDA and CDR2 as SQIVND (reference sequence). V gave up 2 bases and J gave up 2 bases; unmatched junction bases: 3. CDR3 length equals 16 residues. Partial CDR3 DNA: TGTGCCAGTAGTATAATTACAGGGGCCTATAATTCACCC. As protein: CASSIITGAYNSP. The complete CDR3 reads CASSIITGAYNSPLHF. The entire variable domain, with the rest obtained from reference TRBV19 and TRBJ1-6, is as follows: DGGITQSPKYLFRKEGQNVTLSCEQNLNHDAMYWYRQDPGQGLRLIYYSQIVNDFQKGDIAEGYSVSREKKESFPLTVTSAQKNPTAFYLCASSIITGAYNSPLHFGNGTRLTVT.

Its frequency marks this clone as medium-sized (0.01 to 0.1%). The CDR3 goes on 3 residues after the read ends, and that part is filled in from the germline J gene. The chain couples TRBV2 to TRBJ1-2; D is uncertain. The germline V and J ends were trimmed by 2 bases and 7 bases, with 5 bases remaining between them. CDR3 length: 11 residues. Germline CDR1 is SNHLY and CDR2 is FYNNEI. CDR3 amino acids: CASSEIRGYTF. The covered CDR3 bases are TGTGCCAGCAGTGAAATCCGTGGC.

On this clone itself: The CDR3 end is not reached by the read, which stops 3 residues before it; the germline J gene fills it in. This rearrangement joins TRBV6-2 or TRBV6-3 to TRBJ2-1, with 8 nucleotides matching TRBD2. The CDR3 extends over 13 amino acids. Trimming removed 8 bases from V and 9 bases from J; junction bases left unmatched: 9. Germline CDR1 and CDR2: MNHEY and SVGEGT. Here the CDR3 reads CASGSGGKGEQFF. The CDR3 DNA, read in part, is TGTGCCAGCGGGAGCGGGGGAAAGGGTGAG.

Remarks on this clone: The read ends 3 residues before the CDR3 terminus; that terminus is restored from the germline J gene. The chain employs TRBV7-7 and TRBJ2-1, with 15 positions matching TRBD2. Per the germline V gene, CDR1 is SSHAT and CDR2 is FNYEAQ (reference sequence). The CDR3 has 18 amino acids. The ends lost 2 bases at V and 9 bases at J; junction bases unmatched: 11. The DNA read from the CDR3 is TGTGCCAGCAGCTTAACCCCTGGACTAGCGGGAGGGCCCGTTGAG. Translated, it gives CASSLTPGLAGGPVE. In full, the CDR3 is CASSLTPGLAGGPVEQFF.

In the case of this clone: The missing CDR3 end, 3 residues past where the read stops, is filled in from the germline J gene. The chain links TRBV7-3 to TRBJ2-2, with D unclear. V was shortened by 2 bases and J by 6 bases, with 4 bases between the two germline ends. This CDR3 is 12 amino acids long. Looked up from germline, CDR1 is SGHTA and CDR2 is FQGTGA. The DNA read from the CDR3 is TGTGCCAGCAGCTTACATCCCGGGGAG. It yields the protein CASSLHPGE. The whole CDR3 sequence is CASSLHPGELFF.

For this clone: Sequencing ends 3 residues short of the CDR3 end; the germline J gene provides the rest. This chain links TRBV5-5 with TRBJ2-1; TRBD2 matches at 8 bases. The CDR3 has 15 residues. Germline V CDR1 and CDR2: SGHKS, YYEKEE (reference sequence). Trimming at V came to 4 bases and at J to 0 bases, leaving 3 bases not matched to a gene. The CDR3 loop is CASSRSGSSYNEQFF. CDR3 DNA (partial): TGTGCCAGCAGCAGGAGCGGGAGCTCCTACAATGAG.

The CDR3 is CSARDNLSEQFF. The sequenced part of the CDR3 DNA is TGCAGTGCTAGAGATAACTTATCTGAG. J is TRBJ2-1 and V is TRBV20-1; D unresolved. The read comes to an end 3 residues before the CDR3 does, leaving the germline J gene to fill in the end. V lost 0 bases and J lost 9, with 9 bases in between. CDR3 length: 12 residues. Germline loops: CDR1 DFQATT, CDR2 SNEGSKA (reference sequence).

On this clone: Coverage ceases 3 residues before the CDR3 finishes, and the germline J gene fills in the end. The chain recombines TRBV20-1 with TRBJ2-5; D gene uncertain. The CDR3 has 11 amino acids. Trimming stripped 4 bases from V and 2 bases from J, with 5 bases between. Germline V gene data show CDR1 as DFQATT and CDR2 as SNEGSKA (reference sequence). The CDR3 sequence is CSATTQETQYF. The CDR3 DNA, read in part, is TGCAGTGCTACGACACAAGAGACC.

Points on this clone: Read coverage stops 3 residues before the CDR3 terminus; the germline J gene supplies the remainder. The chain couples TRBV5-1 to TRBJ2-7; 12 nucleotides line up with TRBD1. The length of the CDR3 is 15 residues. V was clipped by 3 bases and J by 4 bases; unmatched bases: 5. Per the germline V gene, CDR1 is SGHRS and CDR2 is YFSETQ. Partial CDR3 DNA: TGCGCCAGCAGCTCCCCGGGACAGGGGGCGTACGAG. This gives the protein CASSSPGQGAYE. The full CDR3 is CASSSPGQGAYEQYF.

A word on this clone: With the read ending 3 residues before the CDR3 end, the germline J gene is used to fill in that end. This rearrangement joins TRBV20-1 to TRBJ1-2, with D possibly matching TRBD1 (6 bases). V lost 6 bases and J lost 6, with 17 bases in between. The germline V gene has CDR1 DFQATT and CDR2 SNEGSKA (reference sequence). The CDR3 spans 13 residues. The DNA read from the CDR3 is TGCAGTGCCTCCCTACAGGGCGGAAATGGC. It codes for CSASLQGGNG. The CDR3 in its entirety is CSASLQGGNGYTF.

CDR3 region: CASSTDPDRKIGEKLFF. Partial CDR3 DNA: TGTGCCAGCAGTACCGACCCCGACAGAAAAATAGGGGAAAAA. The chain employs TRBV6-2 or TRBV6-3 and TRBJ1-4; D may be TRBD1 (5 bases). The missing CDR3 end, 3 residues past where the read stops, is filled in from the germline J gene. Germline V CDR1 and CDR2: MNHEY, SVGEGT. This CDR3 spans 17 amino acids. The V and J ends lost 5 bases and 8 bases respectively, with 24 bases between them.

Worth noting for this clone: Read sequence stops 3 residues before the CDR3 end, and the germline J gene provides the missing end. This chain joins TRBV19 and TRBJ1-1, with D possibly being TRBD1 (6 bases). Looked up from germline, CDR1 is LNHDA and CDR2 is SQIVND (reference sequence). Trimming pared 6 bases from V and 3 bases from J, leaving 14 bases between. CDR3 length: 14 residues. The DNA read from the CDR3 is TGTGCCAGTAGGGCGGGGGGGGGCCACACTGAA. Its protein is CASRAGGGHTE. The whole CDR3 sequence reads CASRAGGGHTEAFF.

Details on this clone: The read ends 3 residues shy of where the CDR3 ends; the end is completed using the germline J gene. The chain carries TRBV2 and TRBJ2-1; 9 nucleotides align to TRBD2. CDR3 length: 16 amino acids. The V gene end was trimmed by 5 bases and the J gene end by 6 bases; junction bases not matched to a gene: 11. Germline V gene sequence: CDR1 SNHLY, CDR2 FYNNEI. The CDR3 sequence is CASSKLPGTSFNEQFF. The covered CDR3 bases are TGTGCCAGCAGTAAACTCCCCGGGACTAGCTTCAATGAG.

A remark on this clone: The sequenced fragment ends 3 residues before the CDR3 boundary, so the rest is inferred from the germline J gene. This chain links TRBV2 with TRBJ2-7, with TRBD1 matching 9 bases. The V and J ends lost 11 bases and 2 bases, in that order; junction bases with no gene match: 7. The CDR3 consists of 13 residues. Per the germline V gene, CDR1 is SNHLY and CDR2 is FYNNEI. The sequenced CDR3 bases are TGTGCCGCTCGGACAGGGGAACCCTACGAG. It yields the protein CAARTGEPYE. The full CDR3 reads CAARTGEPYEQYF.

To note about this clone: The CDR3 end lies 3 residues beyond the end of the read and is filled in from the germline J gene. The genes are TRBV5-1 and TRBJ2-5; a weak D match, TRBD1 (6 bases). The length of the CDR3 is 15 residues. Germline values: CDR1 SGHRS, CDR2 YFSETQ. V was clipped by 1 base and J by 5 bases, with 15 bases between them. CDR3 sequence: CASSLFSGQGETQYF. CDR3 bases read: TGCGCCAGCAGCTTGTTCTCAGGGCAGGGGGAGACC. Looking up the rest from reference TRBV5-1 and TRBJ2-5 gives the full variable domain: KAGVTQTPRYLIKTRGQQVTLSCSPISGHRSVSWYQQTPGQGLQFLFEYFSETQRNKGNFPGRFSGRQFSNSRSEMNVSTLELGDSALYLCASSLFSGQGETQYFGPGTRLLVL.

About this clone itself: The read finishes 3 residues shy of the CDR3 end, and the germline J gene is used to complete it. The V call is TRBV7-7, the J call TRBJ2-7, with D possibly being TRBD1 (6 bases). Per germline, CDR1 SSHAT and CDR2 FNYEAQ (reference sequence). V shed 5 bases and J shed 3 bases, with 14 bases lying between them. The CDR3 length is 14 residues. The CDR3 region is CASSTPGTSYEQYF. The DNA read from the CDR3 is TGTGCCAGCAGCACCCCCGGGACAAGCTACGAG.

As for this clone: Coverage ceases 3 residues before the CDR3 finishes, and the germline J gene fills in the end. The V call is TRBV20-1, the J call TRBJ2-5; 10 bases align to TRBD2. The CDR3 totals 14 residues. J lost 6 bases, V lost 5 bases, and 9 bases had no gene match. Per the germline V gene, CDR1 is DFQATT and CDR2 is SNEGSKA (reference sequence). This chain's CDR3 is CSAPKRGGMKTQYF. CDR3 DNA, as far as it was read: TGCAGTGCTCCGAAGCGGGGGGGTATGAAGACC.

As for this clone: From the germline J gene comes the end of the CDR3, since the read stops 3 residues before it. This chain joins TRBV20-1 and TRBJ2-1; 7 bases fit TRBD2. CDR3 length: 13 amino acids. In germline, CDR1 is DFQATT, CDR2 SNEGSKA (reference sequence). J gave up 9 bases and V 4 bases, and 9 bases lay outside the gene matches. The CDR3 sequence: CSAKVGGVGEQFF. CDR3 DNA, as far as it was read: TGCAGTGCTAAGGTGGGGGGGGTGGGTGAG.

With respect to this clone: The read falls 3 residues short of the CDR3 end, and the missing part is taken from the germline J gene. The chain couples TRBV7-6 to TRBJ2-3; unclear D gene. This CDR3 has 16 residues. The germline V gene has CDR1 SGHVS and CDR2 FNYEAQ. The CDR3: CASSLGSAGSNQPQYF. The covered CDR3 bases are TGTGCCAGCAGCTTAGGTTCGGCAGGATCTAATCAGCCG.